This record covers a single TCR beta chain. The entry originates in a study of OX40 agonist ivuxolimab in advanced cancers. CDR3 length equals 13 residues. The V and J ends lost 5 bases and 2 bases respectively, with 7 bases between them. Germline CDR1 MDHEN, CDR2 SYDVKM. Clones were read by immunoSEQ multiplex PCR, and TCRdb kept only the in-frame ones, dropping some. This table has approximately 44,000 clones, roughly 80% appearing once. This receptor was taken from an adult with an advanced solid tumor such as melanoma, head and neck, liver or kidney cancer. The chain links TRBV28 to TRBJ1-5; the D is unclear. The source was CD4+ or CD8+ T cells sorted from blood, collected in a trial of the OX40 agonist ivuxolimab. CDR3 in DNA: TGTGCCAGCAGTCCCCCTGGCAATCAGCCCCAGCATTTT. Encoded protein: CASSPPGNQPQHF. Supplemented by reference TRBV28 and TRBJ1-5, the full variable domain reads DVKVTQSSRYLVKRTGEKVFLECVQDMDHENMFWYRQDPGLGLRLIYFSYDVKMKEKGDIPEGYSVSREKKERFSLILESASTNQTSMYLCASSPPGNQPQHFGDGTRLSIL.